This passage covers 14 T cell receptor beta chains from one sample sequenced in a study of identifying expanded T cells in peripheral blood. Sequenced by immunoSEQ multiplex PCR; TCRdb stores in-frame clones only, minus some. The table shows 45,000 to 60,000 clones, with about 80% occurring only once. Sequencing was carried out using blood. These receptors all stem from a person aged 18-69 years in good health.

The chain employs TRBV14 and TRBJ2-7; TRBD1 might be the D (5 bases). V dropped 4 bases and J dropped 0 bases, with 10 bases sitting between them. This CDR3 is 14 amino acids long. Looked up from germline, CDR1 is SGHDN and CDR2 is FVKESK. In nucleotides, the CDR3 is TGTGCCAGCAGCCTAACAGGAGACTCCTACGAGCAGTACTTC. Amino acid sequence: CASSLTGDSYEQYF. Complete variable domain (other parts from reference TRBV14 and TRBJ2-7): EAGVTQFPSHSVIEKGQTVTLRCDPISGHDNLYWYRRVMGKEIKFLLHFVKESKQDESGMPNNRFLAERTGGTYSTLKVQPAELEDSGVYFCASSLTGDSYEQYFGPGTRLTVT.

This chain uses TRBV11-2 with TRBJ2-7; 12 bases map to TRBD2. J gave up 6 bases and V 2 bases, and 8 bases lay outside the gene matches. The CDR3 is 16 residues long. Looked up from germline, CDR1 is SGHAT and CDR2 is FQNNGV. In nucleotides, the CDR3 is TGTGCCAGCAGCTTATCGGGACTAGCGGGCCCCCCCGAGCAGTACTTC. Its translation is CASSLSGLAGPPEQYF. Together with reference TRBV11-2 and TRBJ2-7, the CDR3 gives the full variable domain: EAGVAQSPRYKIIEKRQSVAFWCNPISGHATLYWYQQILGQGPKLLIQFQNNGVVDDSQLPKDRFSAERLKGVDSTLKIQPAKLEDSAVYLCASSLSGLAGPPEQYFGPGTRLTVT.

The chain employs TRBV11-2 and TRBJ2-5; tentatively, D is TRBD2 (6 bases). V was clipped by 0 bases and J by 4 bases, with 15 bases between them. The CDR3 covers 16 residues. Germline V CDR1 and CDR2: SGHAT, FQNNGV. As DNA, the CDR3 is TGTGCCAGCAGCTTAGATGTCGGGAGCAGAGGAGAGACCCAGTACTTC. Encoded protein: CASSLDVGSRGETQYF.

The rearrangement links TRBV11-2 to TRBJ2-7; D is uncertain. Trimming removed 3 bases from V and 0 bases from J, with 6 bases in between. The CDR3 loop spans 13 amino acids. Germline assignment: CDR1 SGHAT and CDR2 FQNNGV. CDR3 sequence (DNA): TGTGCCAGCAGCTTGCACAGCTCCTACGAGCAGTACGTC. Its protein is CASSLHSSYEQYV.

The chain is built from TRBV20-1 and TRBJ2-5; D remains unclear. V was pared by 6 bases and J by 7 bases, with 12 bases between. CDR1 is DFQATT, CDR2 SNEGSKA, per germline (reference sequence). The CDR3 is made up of 11 amino acids. The CDR3 spells CSANPGGTQYF. In nucleotides, the CDR3 is TGCAGTGCCAACCCTGGTGGGACCCAGTACTTC.

The chain is built from TRBV19 and TRBJ2-4, with 8 bases lining up with TRBD1. The CDR3 totals 14 residues. CDR1 is LNHDA, CDR2 SQIVND, per germline (reference sequence). V lost 5 bases and J lost 8; bases outside the gene matches: 8. The CDR3 loop reads CASSPGGEGYIQYF. CDR3 nucleotide sequence: TGTGCCAGTAGTCCAGGGGGCGAGGGGTACATTCAGTACTTC.

This clone was seen more than once but under ten times. The sample contains more than one DNA sequence encoding this CDR3. V usage is TRBV6-1 and J usage is TRBJ2-1; D ambiguous. The V end lost 6 bases, the J end lost 5 bases, and 2 bases lay between the germline ends. CDR3 length equals 10 residues. Germline V gene data show CDR1 as MNHNS and CDR2 as SASEGT. CDR3 protein: CASSDNEQFF. CDR3 in DNA: TGTGCCAGCAGCGACAATGAGCAGTTCTTC.

The CDR3 loop reads CAWSLTLDTEAFF. CDR3 DNA sequence: TGTGCCTGGAGCCTGACCTTGGACACTGAAGCTTTCTTT. The rearrangement joins TRBV30 to TRBJ1-1; no clear D gene. Looked up from germline, CDR1 is GTSNPN and CDR2 is SVGIG (reference sequence). The CDR3 sequence is 13 residues long. Deletions cut 3 bases from V and 3 bases from J, with 11 bases between.

The chain couples TRBV27 to TRBJ1-5; D might be TRBD1 (6 bases). CDR3 length: 14 residues. Germline lookup yields CDR1 MNHEY and CDR2 SMNVEV (reference sequence). Between the trimmed V and J ends, which lost 2 bases and 4 bases, there was a span of 9 bases. Here the CDR3 DNA reads TGTGCCAGCAGTTTAATAAGGGGGAATCAGCCCCAGCATTTT. Translated: CASSLIRGNQPQHF.

This clone was seen repeatedly, ten times or more. The genes are TRBV2 and TRBJ1-6; TRBD1 matches at 11 bases. The CDR3 loop spans 18 amino acids. The germline CDR1 and CDR2 sequences are SNHLY and FYNNEI. The J segment lost 9 bases and the V segment lost 9 bases, leaving 19 bases of the junction unmatched. The chain's CDR3 is CARKGRSGTGGISSPLHF. CDR3 nucleotides: TGTGCCAGAAAGGGTCGTAGTGGGACAGGGGGTATCAGTTCACCCCTCCACTTT.

This clone came up a few times. The chain combines TRBV19 with TRBJ1-5, with unresolved D. The CDR3 length is 14 residues. V lost 2 bases, J lost 0 bases, and 5 bases lay in between. Germline CDR1 is LNHDA and CDR2 is SQIVND (reference sequence). CDR3 protein: CASSIRDSNQPQHF. In DNA, the CDR3 is TGTGCCAGTAGTATAAGGGATAGCAATCAGCCCCAGCATTTT.

This clone has only a few counts. Additional DNA sequences in this sample encode the identical CDR3. V usage is TRBV11-2 and J usage is TRBJ1-2; 8 bases line up with TRBD1. V shed 2 bases and J 8 bases; nucleotides not matched to a gene: 4. Looked up from germline, CDR1 is SGHAT and CDR2 is FQNNGV. The CDR3 is made up of 13 amino acids. CDR3 nucleotide sequence: TGTGCCAGCAGCTTACAGGGGGCTGGAGGCTACACCTTC. The encoded protein is CASSLQGAGGYTF.

V is TRBV30 and J is TRBJ2-5; weak D call: TRBD2 (5 bases). Per the germline V gene, CDR1 is GTSNPN and CDR2 is SVGIG (reference sequence). V gave up 2 bases and J gave up 3 bases, with 10 bases separating them. CDR3 size: 13 residues. The CDR3 here is CAWSKGVEETQYF. In DNA form, the CDR3 reads TGTGCCTGGAGTAAGGGAGTCGAAGAGACCCAGTACTTC.

The CDR3 nucleotides read TGTGCCAGCAGTGTAGTAGTCCGGGGGGGGCAAGAGACCCAGTACTTC. It codes for CASSVVVRGGQETQYF. The chain couples TRBV2 to TRBJ2-5; 8 nucleotides line up with TRBD2. Losses at the gene ends were 4 bases for V and 2 bases for J; bases not matched to a gene: 9. Germline CDR1 is SNHLY and CDR2 is FYNNEI. This CDR3 contains 16 residues.